The 21 T cell receptor beta chains listed next were all sequenced from one sample in a study of cytomegalovirus exposure and HLA in healthy donors. The PCR made use of 60 Vbeta and 13 Jbeta primers. Sequencing was performed with immunoSEQ multiplex PCR; in TCRdb, only in-frame clones are kept and a portion is missing. The sample lists about 200,000 clones; about 80% were seen once. Sequencing was done on a sample of PBMCs. The receptors come from a woman aged 30 to 39 in good health and CMV-seronegative.

The rearrangement joins TRBV7-9 to TRBJ1-1; D is possibly TRBD1 (6 bases). V lost 1 base, J lost 9 bases, and 6 bases lay in between. The CDR3 sequence is 11 residues long. Per the germline V gene, CDR1 is SEHNR and CDR2 is FQNEAQ (reference sequence). This CDR3 is CASSLGDKAFF. The CDR3 DNA is TGTGCCAGCAGCTTAGGGGACAAAGCTTTCTTT.

This chain connects TRBV15 to TRBJ1-5; TRBD1 might be the D (5 bases). V lost 1 base to trimming and J lost 3 bases, with 10 bases between them. Germline lookup yields CDR1 LNHNV and CDR2 YYDKDF (reference sequence). The CDR3 extends over 15 amino acids. In DNA, the CDR3 is TGTGCCACCAGCAGAGGGGGGGTGTTCAATCAGCCCCAGCATTTT. It encodes CATSRGGVFNQPQHF.

This clone has just one count. The chain couples TRBV4-1 to TRBJ1-4; tentative D call: TRBD1 (6 bases). V gave up 0 bases and J gave up 3 bases, with 8 bases separating them. The CDR3 runs 15 residues. CDR1 is MGHRA and CDR2 is YSYEKL in the germline V gene. CDR3 loop: CASSQDPGANEKLFF. In DNA form, the CDR3 reads TGCGCCAGCAGCCAAGACCCAGGGGCTAATGAAAAACTGTTTTTT.

This chain connects TRBV5-1 to TRBJ2-3; no clear D. Germline V CDR1 and CDR2: SGHRS, YFSETQ. Trimming stripped 0 bases from V and 4 bases from J, with 3 bases between. The CDR3 covers 12 residues. DNA of the CDR3: TGCGCCAGCAGCTTGGCCTCAGATACGCAGTATTTT. Amino acid sequence: CASSLASDTQYF.

The chain combines TRBV6-1 with TRBJ1-5; D perhaps matches TRBD1 (6 bases). This CDR3 region has 13 residues. The ends were cut back, 5 bases at V and 5 bases at J, with 10 bases in the middle. Germline CDR1 and CDR2: MNHNS and SASEGT. DNA of the CDR3: TGTGCCAGCAGTCCCCAGGGGTATCAGCCCCAGCATTTT. Translating it yields CASSPQGYQPQHF.

To note about this clone: An end of the junction does not agree with germline; a read error may underlie this. This rearrangement joins TRBV7-9 to TRBJ1-1; TRBD1 is a possible D gene (6 bases). The CDR3 extends over 12 amino acids. Germline V gene data show CDR1 as SEHNR and CDR2 as FQNEAQ (reference sequence). The CDR3 is CSSCRGLAEAFF. DNA for the CDR3: TGTTCCAGTTGCAGGGGCCTGGCTGAAGCTTTCTTT.

The J gene is TRBJ1-1, the V gene TRBV5-1, with D possibly being TRBD1 (6 bases). The CDR3 is 15 amino acids. The germline V and J ends were trimmed by 0 bases and 3 bases, with 12 bases remaining between them. The germline V gene encodes CDR1 SGHRS and CDR2 YFSETQ. CDR3 nucleotides: TGCGCCAGCAGCTTGGAGGCCAGGGGCTACACTGAAGCTTTCTTT. Its translation is CASSLEARGYTEAFF.

The rearrangement links TRBV2 to TRBJ1-2, with unresolved D. The CDR3 is made up of 18 amino acids. The germline V gene encodes CDR1 SNHLY and CDR2 FYNNEI. V was trimmed by 6 bases and J by 0 bases, leaving 23 bases between them. CDR3 coding DNA: TGTGCCAGCAGCCCCACGCGGGCTCGCTCGGGGTCTAACTATGGCTACACCTTC. Protein: CASSPTRARSGSNYGYTF.

The count of this clone is one. The chain carries TRBV6-5 and TRBJ1-1; perhaps TRBD1 as D (5 bases). V shed 4 bases and J shed 4 bases, with 10 bases lying between them. Germline CDR1 reads MNHEY; CDR2 reads SVGAGI. The CDR3 length is 13 residues. Here the CDR3 DNA reads TGTGCCAGCAGTTTATGGGGCCCCACTGAAGCTTTCTTT. This codes for CASSLWGPTEAFF.

V usage is TRBV19 and J usage is TRBJ2-5; 8 bases fit TRBD2. In germline, CDR1 is LNHDA, CDR2 SQIVND (reference sequence). The CDR3 is made up of 15 amino acids. J gave up 4 bases and V 3 bases, and 7 bases lay outside the gene matches. CDR3 region: CASSISSGGGETQYF. The CDR3 DNA reads as TGTGCCAGTAGTATTTCCAGCGGGGGTGGAGAGACCCAGTACTTC.

The chain links TRBV7-8 to TRBJ2-1; the match to TRBD2 covers 13 bases. CDR1 SGHVS and CDR2 FQNEAQ come from the germline V gene. With 1 base clipped from V and 0 bases from J, the junction kept 6 bases outside the gene matches. CDR3 size: 19 residues. CDR3: CASSLVLAGGRSSYNEQFF. DNA for the CDR3: TGTGCCAGCAGCTTAGTACTAGCGGGAGGGCGGAGCTCCTACAATGAGCAGTTCTTC.

This clone appeared a few times. CDR3 sequence: CASSLILSDRKAFF. CDR3 coding DNA: TGTGCCAGCAGCTTGATTTTGTCGGACAGGAAAGCTTTCTTT. J is TRBJ1-1 and V is TRBV5-6; 7 nucleotides agree with TRBD1. CDR1 is SGHDT, CDR2 YYEEEE, per germline. The CDR3 extends over 14 amino acids. Trimming took 1 base from V and 9 from J; bases not matched to a gene: 9.

V is TRBV5-1 and J is TRBJ1-2, with 12 bases matching TRBD1. The V segment lost 5 bases and the J segment 4 bases; nucleotides outside the gene matches: 9. CDR1 and CDR2 (germline): SGHRS, YFSETQ. The CDR3 has 16 residues. The chain's CDR3 is CASRSGTGGAGYGYTF. DNA for the CDR3: TGCGCCAGCAGATCCGGGACAGGGGGCGCCGGCTATGGCTACACCTTC.

This chain uses TRBV6-1 with TRBJ2-7; 9 positions match TRBD1. Germline CDR1 and CDR2: MNHNS and SASEGT. CDR3 size: 15 residues. The ends lost 6 bases at V and 7 bases at J; junction bases unmatched: 13. The CDR3 reads CASSAQQGAGREQYF. The CDR3 DNA reads as TGTGCCAGCAGCGCACAACAGGGGGCAGGCCGTGAGCAGTACTTC.

The chain carries TRBV7-9 and TRBJ2-6; tentative D call: TRBD2 (7 bases). Trimming shortened V by 0 bases and J by 0 bases, and 15 bases separated the two germline ends. This CDR3 contains 19 residues. Germline V gene lookup returns CDR1 SEHNR and CDR2 FQNEAQ (reference sequence). The DNA for the CDR3 is TGTGCCAGCAGCTTAGCGACGGGGGGCCCTCTCTCTGGGGCCAACGTCCTGACTTTC. Amino acids: CASSLATGGPLSGANVLTF.

About this clone: The sample carries other DNA sequences with the same CDR3. The V gene is TRBV6-5, the J gene TRBJ2-7; TRBD1 matches at 7 bases. The CDR3 totals 15 residues. Germline trimming cut 4 bases from V and 4 bases from J; bases unmatched to any gene: 10. CDR1 and CDR2 (germline): MNHEY, SVGAGI. As DNA, the CDR3 is TGTGCCAGCAGTTTCTACAGGGGAGCCGGATACGAGCAGTACTTC. Its translation is CASSFYRGAGYEQYF.

Turning to this clone: A far larger clone is one base from this, pointing to a likely read error. V and J are TRBV11-2 and TRBJ2-7; 8 bases are shared with TRBD1. The CDR3 covers 13 residues. After removal of 3 bases from V and 3 bases from J, the junction contained 1 base not matched to a gene. The V gene's germline CDR1 is SGHAT and CDR2 FQNNGV. Here the CDR3 DNA reads TGTGCCAGCAGCTTGGGACAGGACTACGAGCAGTACTTC. It is translated as CASSLGQDYEQYF.

This clone was seen once. The rearrangement links TRBV7-2 to TRBJ1-1, with no clear D. The germline V gene has CDR1 SGHTA and CDR2 FQGNSA. The CDR3 runs 13 residues. Trimming cost V 1 base and J 7 bases, with 10 bases left between them. CDR3 sequence: CASSLGVGYEAFF. In DNA, the CDR3 is TGTGCCAGCAGCTTAGGAGTGGGCTATGAAGCTTTCTTT.

In this sample, this clone turned up once. This rearrangement joins TRBV28 to TRBJ1-4; no clear D. V was clipped by 1 base and J by 7 bases, with 7 bases between them. This CDR3 comprises 13 residues. Germline V lookup: CDR1 MDHEN, CDR2 SYDVKM. The DNA of the CDR3 is TGTGCCAGCAGTTTATCCTTGTTTGAAAAACTGTTTTTT. Residues: CASSLSLFEKLFF.

This rearrangement joins TRBV7-6 to TRBJ2-7, with D unresolved. V lost 8 bases to trimming and J lost 2 bases, with 10 bases between them. Per the germline V gene, CDR1 is SGHVS and CDR2 is FNYEAQ. The length of the CDR3 is 12 residues. The CDR3 sequence: CASAPTPYEQYF. The CDR3 DNA reads as TGTGCCAGCGCCCCGACTCCCTACGAGCAGTACTTC.

The chain employs TRBV6-1 and TRBJ1-1, with a weak D call TRBD1 (6 bases). V lost 3 bases and J 2 bases, leaving 13 bases between the germline ends. CDR1 MNHNS and CDR2 SASEGT come from the germline V gene. CDR3 length: 15 amino acids. The CDR3 region is CASSEGGTRNTEAFF. DNA of the CDR3: TGTGCCAGCAGTGAGGGAGGGACAAGAAACACTGAAGCTTTCTTT.